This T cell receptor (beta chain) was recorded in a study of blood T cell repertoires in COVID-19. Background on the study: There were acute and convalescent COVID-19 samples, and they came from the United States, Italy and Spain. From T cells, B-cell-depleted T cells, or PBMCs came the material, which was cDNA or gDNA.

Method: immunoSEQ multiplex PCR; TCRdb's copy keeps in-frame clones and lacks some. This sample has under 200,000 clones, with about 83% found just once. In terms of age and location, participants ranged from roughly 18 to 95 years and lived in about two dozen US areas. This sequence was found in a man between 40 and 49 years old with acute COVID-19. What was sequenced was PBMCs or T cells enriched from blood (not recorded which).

The CDR3: CASSTTSGRSYNEQFF. For the CDR3, the DNA is TGTGCCAGTAGTACGACTAGCGGGAGGTCCTACAATGAGCAGTTCTTC. The chain is built from TRBV19 and TRBJ2-1, with TRBD2 matching over 13 bases. V shed 4 bases, J shed 1 base, and the junction held 1 base outside the gene matches. Germline values: CDR1 LNHDA, CDR2 SQIVND (reference sequence). CDR3 size: 16 residues.